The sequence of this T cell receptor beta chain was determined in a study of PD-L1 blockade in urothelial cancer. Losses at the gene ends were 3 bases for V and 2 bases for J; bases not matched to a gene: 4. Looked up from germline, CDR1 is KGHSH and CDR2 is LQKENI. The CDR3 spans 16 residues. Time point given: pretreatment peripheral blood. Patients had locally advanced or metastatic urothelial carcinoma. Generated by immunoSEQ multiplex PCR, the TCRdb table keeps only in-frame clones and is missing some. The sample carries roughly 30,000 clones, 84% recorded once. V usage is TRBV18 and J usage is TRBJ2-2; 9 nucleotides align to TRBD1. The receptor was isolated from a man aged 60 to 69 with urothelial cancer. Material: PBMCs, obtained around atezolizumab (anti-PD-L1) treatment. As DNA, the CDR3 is TGTGCCAGCTCACCCCTGACAGGGGGAAACACCGGGGAGCTGTTTTTT. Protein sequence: CASSPLTGGNTGELFF. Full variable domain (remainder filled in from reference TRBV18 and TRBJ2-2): NAGVMQNPRHLVRRRGQEARLRCSPMKGHSHVYWYRQLPEEGLKFMVYLQKENIIDESGMPKERFSAEFPKEGPSILRIQQVVRGDSAAYFCASSPLTGGNTGELFFGEGSRLTVL.